The clone carrying this TCR beta chain was counted at least ten times. Its antigen is not identified. Lactation, pregnancy, other autoimmune disease or uncontrolled infection excluded patients. The data derive from a study of T cells in Graves' hyperthyroidism and ophthalmopathy. Study-level information: Blood was drawn when the patient was first diagnosed and still untreated.

CDR3 size: 15 residues. Trimming cost V 6 bases and J 7 bases; bases outside gene matches: 11. Germline assignment: CDR1 MDHEN and CDR2 SYDVKM. Researchers took RNA transcripts and amplified the TCR beta CDR3 regions from them. TCR CDR3 regions were first amplified by RT-PCR with HTBI primers. TCRdb reprocessed the multiplex PCR reads via MiXCR and lists one record per CDR3 protein. The sample contains approximately 600,000 distinct CDR3 sequences, more than 20% of which appear only once. Study findings and constraints: Among clonotypes expanded in thyroid above 0.001, most were also found in blood.

Specimen: blood. The rearrangement links TRBV28 to TRBJ2-1, with 8 bases matching TRBD2. This clonotype originated in a man aged 30 to 39 with Graves' ophthalmopathy. CDR3 loop: CASRGSGALENEQFF. The CDR3 DNA reads as TGTGCCAGCAGGGGTAGCGGGGCTCTTGAAAATGAGCAGTTCTTC.